This T cell receptor beta chain was found in a study of cytomegalovirus exposure and HLA in healthy donors. Across the whole study: HLA-typed donors contributed 80 million to 85 million unique TCRs, which were held in an early data release. Regarding the study as a whole: HLA allele associations emerged for around 16,000 TCR beta sequences in a later analysis, at 0.05 false discovery rate. Analyzed later, association rates of TCRs varied across HLA loci, with DRB1 most and HLA-C fewest. For TCR beta chains, V- and J-gene trimming was later linked to a missense DCLRE1C variant.

In the PCR, 60 Vbeta and 13 Jbeta primers were used. Sequenced by immunoSEQ multiplex PCR; TCRdb stores in-frame clones only, minus some. There are some 180,000 clones in the sample; around four fifths occur only once, and less than 2% lies in the top ten. As concerns this clone: The target antigen is unknown.

The CDR3 length is 15 residues. V lost 6 bases and J 8 bases, leaving 22 bases between the germline ends. Per germline, CDR1 ENHRY and CDR2 SYGVKD. The rearrangement uses TRBV10-3 and TRBJ1-2, with a weak D call TRBD1 (6 bases). The receptor was derived from a man between 35 and 55 years old in good health and CMV-seropositive. Sequencing was done on a sample of PBMCs. The CDR3 spells CAISQQGPDYKGYTF. As DNA, the CDR3 is TGTGCCATCAGCCAACAGGGACCTGACTACAAAGGCTACACCTTC.